This T cell receptor beta chain was sequenced for a study of shared clonotypes between healthy human individuals. Of note for this clone: Its antigen is undetermined. Other DNA variants within this sample encode the same CDR3.

200 to 250 ng DNA, tens of thousands of T cell genomes, went into each sorted-subset replicate PCR. Per the original data handling: Junction-only sequences without quality scores came from ImmunoSEQ, so filtering differed. TCRdb keeps only in-frame clones here, not all; method: immunoSEQ multiplex PCR. V and J calls and clone size are given by that table; D and trimming were obtained from the DNA. The sample has some 2.4 million clones; 80% to 95% are singletons. Study-wide points: Unshared clonotypes carried lower generation probabilities than those common to all four donors. Richness estimates generally favored naive over memory subsets.

The V end was cut by 5 bases, the J end by 0 bases, with 3 bases between. Germline V CDR1 and CDR2: MDHEN, SYDVKM. The CDR3 loop spans 12 amino acids. The chain employs TRBV28 and TRBJ2-3; D gene uncertain. The receptor was isolated from a man younger than 35 in good health. Some clones in this sample may be carry-over from other donors' samples. Sequencing was performed on naive CD4+ T cells from PBMCs. The sample's subset: CD45RA+ positively selected. DNA of the CDR3: TGTGCCAGCAGTGAGAGCACAGATACGCAGTATTTT. This translates into CASSESTDTQYF.